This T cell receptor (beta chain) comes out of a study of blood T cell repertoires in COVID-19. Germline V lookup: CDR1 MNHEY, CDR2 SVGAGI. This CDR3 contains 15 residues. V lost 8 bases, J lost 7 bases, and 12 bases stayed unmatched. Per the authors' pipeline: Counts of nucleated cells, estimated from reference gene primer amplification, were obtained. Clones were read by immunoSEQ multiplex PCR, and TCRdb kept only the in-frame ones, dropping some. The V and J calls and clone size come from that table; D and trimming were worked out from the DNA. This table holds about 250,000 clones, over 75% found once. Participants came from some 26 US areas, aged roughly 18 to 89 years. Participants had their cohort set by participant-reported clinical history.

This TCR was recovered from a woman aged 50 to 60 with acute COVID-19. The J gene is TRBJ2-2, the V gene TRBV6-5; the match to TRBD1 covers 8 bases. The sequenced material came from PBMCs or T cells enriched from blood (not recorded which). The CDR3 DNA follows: TGTGCCAGCGTCGACGGGACAGGAGGCAGCGGGGAGCTGTTTTTT. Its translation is CASVDGTGGSGELFF.